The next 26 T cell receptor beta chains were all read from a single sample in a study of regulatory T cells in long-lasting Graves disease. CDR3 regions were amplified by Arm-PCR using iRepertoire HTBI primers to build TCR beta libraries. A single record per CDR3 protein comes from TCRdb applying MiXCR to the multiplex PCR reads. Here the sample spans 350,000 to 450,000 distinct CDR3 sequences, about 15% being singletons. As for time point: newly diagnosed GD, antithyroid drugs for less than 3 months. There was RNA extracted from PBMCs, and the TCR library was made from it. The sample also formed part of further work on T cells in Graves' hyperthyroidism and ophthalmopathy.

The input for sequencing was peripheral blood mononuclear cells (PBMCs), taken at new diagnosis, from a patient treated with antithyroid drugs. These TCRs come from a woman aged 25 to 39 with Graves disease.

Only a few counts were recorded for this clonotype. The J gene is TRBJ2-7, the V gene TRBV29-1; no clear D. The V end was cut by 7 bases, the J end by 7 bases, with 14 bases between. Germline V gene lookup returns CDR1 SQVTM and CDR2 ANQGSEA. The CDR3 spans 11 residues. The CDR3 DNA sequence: TGCAGCGCTGAGAATTTCCTGGAGCAGTACTTC. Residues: CSAENFLEQYF.

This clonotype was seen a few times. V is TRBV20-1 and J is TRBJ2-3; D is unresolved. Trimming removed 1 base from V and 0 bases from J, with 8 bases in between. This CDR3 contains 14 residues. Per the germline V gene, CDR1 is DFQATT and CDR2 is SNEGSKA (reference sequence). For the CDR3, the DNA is TGCAGTGCTAGAGTTGGGAAGAGCACAGATACGCAGTATTTT. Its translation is CSARVGKSTDTQYF.

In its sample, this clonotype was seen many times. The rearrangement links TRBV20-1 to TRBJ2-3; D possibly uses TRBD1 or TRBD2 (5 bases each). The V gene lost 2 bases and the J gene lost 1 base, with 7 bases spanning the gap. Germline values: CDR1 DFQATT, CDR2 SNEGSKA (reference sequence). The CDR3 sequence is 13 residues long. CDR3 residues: CSARQGRTDTQYF. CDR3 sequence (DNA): TGCAGTGCTAGACAGGGACGCACAGATACGCAGTATTTT.

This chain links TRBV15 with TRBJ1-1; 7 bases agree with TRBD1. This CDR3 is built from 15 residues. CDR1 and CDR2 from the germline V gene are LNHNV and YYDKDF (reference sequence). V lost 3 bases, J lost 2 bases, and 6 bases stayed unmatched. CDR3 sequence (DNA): TGTGCCACCAGCAGCCGACAGGGTCATAACACTGAAGCTTTCTTT. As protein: CATSSRQGHNTEAFF.

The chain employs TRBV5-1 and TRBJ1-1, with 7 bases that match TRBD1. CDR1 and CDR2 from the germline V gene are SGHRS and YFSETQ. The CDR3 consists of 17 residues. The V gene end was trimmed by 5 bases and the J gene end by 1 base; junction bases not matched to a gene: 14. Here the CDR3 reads CASSTLSTGTSNTEAFF. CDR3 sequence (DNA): TGCGCCAGCAGTACGCTATCGACAGGGACCTCGAACACTGAAGCTTTCTTT.

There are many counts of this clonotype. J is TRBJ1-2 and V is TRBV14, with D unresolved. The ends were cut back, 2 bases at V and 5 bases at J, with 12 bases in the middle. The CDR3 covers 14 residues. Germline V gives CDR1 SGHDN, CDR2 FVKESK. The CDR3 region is CASSQRGNWYGYTF. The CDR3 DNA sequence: TGTGCCAGCAGCCAAAGAGGGAATTGGTATGGCTACACCTTC.

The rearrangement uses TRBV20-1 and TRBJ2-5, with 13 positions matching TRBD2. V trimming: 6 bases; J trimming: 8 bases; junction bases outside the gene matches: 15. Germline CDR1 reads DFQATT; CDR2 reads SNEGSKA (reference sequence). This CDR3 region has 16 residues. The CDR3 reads CSATDLLAGGPGTQYF. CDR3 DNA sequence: TGCAGTGCGACAGACTTACTAGCGGGAGGGCCTGGAACCCAGTACTTC.

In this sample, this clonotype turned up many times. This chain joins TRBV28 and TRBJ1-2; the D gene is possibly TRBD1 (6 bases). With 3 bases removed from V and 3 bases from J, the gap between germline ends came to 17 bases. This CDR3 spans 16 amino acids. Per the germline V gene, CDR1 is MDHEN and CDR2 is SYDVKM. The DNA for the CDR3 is TGTGCCAGCAGTTTGGCACCCGGACAGTACGACTATGGCTACACCTTC. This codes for CASSLAPGQYDYGYTF.

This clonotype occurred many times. The CDR3 coding sequence is TGTGCCAGCAGCTTAACAAGTTCGAGGCTAGCGGGATACGAGCAGTACTTC. This encodes CASSLTSSRLAGYEQYF. The chain links TRBV7-8 to TRBJ2-7; the match to TRBD2 covers 9 bases. The CDR3 totals 17 residues. Germline V gene data show CDR1 as SGHVS and CDR2 as FQNEAQ. V was clipped by 2 bases and J by 4 bases; unmatched bases: 12.

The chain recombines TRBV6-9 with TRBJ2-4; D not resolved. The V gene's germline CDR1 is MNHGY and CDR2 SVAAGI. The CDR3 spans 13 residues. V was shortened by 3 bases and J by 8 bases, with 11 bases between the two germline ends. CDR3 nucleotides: TGTGCCAGCAGTTACTCTCGCTTGGACATTCAGTACTTC. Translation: CASSYSRLDIQYF.

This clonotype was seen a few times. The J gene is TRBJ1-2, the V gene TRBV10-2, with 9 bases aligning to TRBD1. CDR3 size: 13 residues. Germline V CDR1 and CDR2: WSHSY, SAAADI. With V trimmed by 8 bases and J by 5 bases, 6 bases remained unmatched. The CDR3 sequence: CASAGGQGYGYTF. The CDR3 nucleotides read TGCGCCAGCGCCGGGGGACAGGGATATGGCTACACCTTC.

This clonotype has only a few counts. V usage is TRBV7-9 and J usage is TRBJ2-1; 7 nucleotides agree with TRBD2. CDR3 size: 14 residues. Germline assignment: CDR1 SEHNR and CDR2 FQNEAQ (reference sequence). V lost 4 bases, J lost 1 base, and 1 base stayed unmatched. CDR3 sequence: CASSYGRSYNEQFF. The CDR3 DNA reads TGTGCCAGCAGCTACGGGAGGTCCTACAATGAGCAGTTCTTC.

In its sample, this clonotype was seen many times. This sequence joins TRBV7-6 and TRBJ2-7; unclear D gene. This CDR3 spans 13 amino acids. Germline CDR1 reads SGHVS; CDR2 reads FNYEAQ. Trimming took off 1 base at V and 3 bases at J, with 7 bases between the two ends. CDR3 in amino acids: CASSLDPYYEQYF. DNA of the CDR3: TGTGCCAGCAGCTTAGACCCGTACTACGAGCAGTACTTC.

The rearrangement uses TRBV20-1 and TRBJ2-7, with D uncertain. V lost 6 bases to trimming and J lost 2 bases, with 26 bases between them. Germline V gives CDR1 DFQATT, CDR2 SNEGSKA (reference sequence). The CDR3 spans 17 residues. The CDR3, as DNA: TGCAGTGCGCAAACTGAGGTGTTAAGTAGCCGGGCCTACGAGCAGTACTTC. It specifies CSAQTEVLSSRAYEQYF.

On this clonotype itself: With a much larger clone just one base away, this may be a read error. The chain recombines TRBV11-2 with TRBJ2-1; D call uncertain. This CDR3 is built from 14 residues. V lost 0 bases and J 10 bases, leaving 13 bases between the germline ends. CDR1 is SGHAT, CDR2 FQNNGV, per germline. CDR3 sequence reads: CASSLESVSYEQFF. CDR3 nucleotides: TGTGCCAGCAGCTTAGAGTCCGTCTCCTACGAGCAGTTCTTC.

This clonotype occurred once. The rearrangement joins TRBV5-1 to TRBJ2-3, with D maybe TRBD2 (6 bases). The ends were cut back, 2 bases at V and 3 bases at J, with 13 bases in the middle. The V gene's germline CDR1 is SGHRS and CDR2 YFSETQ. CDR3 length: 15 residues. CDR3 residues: CASSLPLAGTDTQYF. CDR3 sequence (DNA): TGCGCCAGCAGCTTACCACTAGCTGGTACAGATACGCAGTATTTT. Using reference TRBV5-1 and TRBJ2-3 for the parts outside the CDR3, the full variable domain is KAGVTQTPRYLIKTRGQQVTLSCSPISGHRSVSWYQQTPGQGLQFLFEYFSETQRNKGNFPGRFSGRQFSNSRSEMNVSTLELGDSALYLCASSLPLAGTDTQYFGPGTRLTVL.

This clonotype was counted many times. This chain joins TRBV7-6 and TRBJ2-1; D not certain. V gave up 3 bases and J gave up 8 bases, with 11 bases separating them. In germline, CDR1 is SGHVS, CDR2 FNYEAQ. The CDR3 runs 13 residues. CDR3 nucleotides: TGTGCCAGCAGCTTCACCGCTAGGGATGAGCAGTTCTTC. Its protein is CASSFTARDEQFF.

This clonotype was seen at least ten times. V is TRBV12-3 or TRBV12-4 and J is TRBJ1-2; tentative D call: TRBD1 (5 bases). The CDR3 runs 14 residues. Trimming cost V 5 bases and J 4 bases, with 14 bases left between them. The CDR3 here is CASSPTQGFYGYTF. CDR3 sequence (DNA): TGTGCCAGCAGTCCAACCCAGGGTTTCTATGGCTACACCTTC.

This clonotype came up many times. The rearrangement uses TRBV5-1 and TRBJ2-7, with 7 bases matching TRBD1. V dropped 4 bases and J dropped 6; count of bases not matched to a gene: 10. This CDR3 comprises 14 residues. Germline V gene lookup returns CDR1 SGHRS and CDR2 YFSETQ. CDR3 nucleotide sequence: TGCGCCAGCAGCCCATGGACAGGATCGTCCGAGCAGTACTTC. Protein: CASSPWTGSSEQYF.

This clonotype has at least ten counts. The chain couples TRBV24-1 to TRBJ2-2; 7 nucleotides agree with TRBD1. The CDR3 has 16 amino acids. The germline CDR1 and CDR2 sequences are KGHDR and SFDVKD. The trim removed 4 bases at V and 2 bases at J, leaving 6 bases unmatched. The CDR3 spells CATSDPGQRNTGELFF. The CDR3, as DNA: TGTGCCACCAGTGACCCGGGACAGAGAAACACCGGGGAGCTGTTTTTT.

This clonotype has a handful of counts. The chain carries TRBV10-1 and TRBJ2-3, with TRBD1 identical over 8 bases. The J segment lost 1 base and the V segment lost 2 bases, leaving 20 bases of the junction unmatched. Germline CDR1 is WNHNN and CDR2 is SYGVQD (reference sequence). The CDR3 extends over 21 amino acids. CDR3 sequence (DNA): TGCGCCAGCAGTGAGGGACAGGGCCCGGTATCTCTCTTCGCCCGCACAGATACGCAGTATTTT. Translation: CASSEGQGPVSLFARTDTQYF.

The CDR3 spells CASSLVADGANTGELFF. DNA for the CDR3: TGTGCCAGCAGTTTAGTGGCTGATGGGGCGAACACCGGGGAGCTGTTTTTT. The chain is built from TRBV27 and TRBJ2-2; no clear D gene. Trimming removed 2 bases from V and 0 bases from J, with 13 bases in between. This CDR3 has 17 residues. In germline, CDR1 is MNHEY, CDR2 SMNVEV (reference sequence).

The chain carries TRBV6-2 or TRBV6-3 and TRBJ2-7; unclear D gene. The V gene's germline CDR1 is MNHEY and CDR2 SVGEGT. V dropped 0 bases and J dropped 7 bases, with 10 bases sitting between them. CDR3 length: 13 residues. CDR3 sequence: CASSYSDPSEQYF. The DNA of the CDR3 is TGTGCCAGCAGTTACTCGGACCCGAGTGAGCAGTACTTC.

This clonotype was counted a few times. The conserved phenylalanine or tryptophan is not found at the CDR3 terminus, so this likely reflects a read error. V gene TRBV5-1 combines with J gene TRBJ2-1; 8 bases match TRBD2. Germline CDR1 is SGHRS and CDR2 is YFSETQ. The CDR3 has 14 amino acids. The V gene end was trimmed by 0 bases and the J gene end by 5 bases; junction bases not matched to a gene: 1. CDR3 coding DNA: TGCGCCAGCAGCTTGGGGGGACTAGACAATGAGCAGTTCTCC. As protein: CASSLGGLDNEQFS.

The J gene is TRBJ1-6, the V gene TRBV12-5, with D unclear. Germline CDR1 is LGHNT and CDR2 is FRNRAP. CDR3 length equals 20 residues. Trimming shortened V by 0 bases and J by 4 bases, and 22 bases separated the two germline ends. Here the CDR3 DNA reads TGTGCTAGTGGTTTGGTACCTTTCGGAGGAGAGCCTTTTTATAATTCACCCCTCCACTTT. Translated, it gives CASGLVPFGGEPFYNSPLHF.

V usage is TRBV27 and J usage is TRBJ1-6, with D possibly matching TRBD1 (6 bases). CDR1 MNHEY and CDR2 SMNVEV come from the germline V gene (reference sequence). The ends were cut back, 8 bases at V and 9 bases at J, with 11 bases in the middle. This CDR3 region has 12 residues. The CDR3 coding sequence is TGTGCCAGCGGTACAGGGATTTCACCCCTCCACTTT. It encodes CASGTGISPLHF.